Sequencing of this T cell receptor (beta chain) was carried out in a study of identical twins. Findings of the study overall: Abundant beta clonotypes from cord blood had fewer insertions, unlike memory repertoires, which showed none.

TCRdb re-analysed the 5' RACE reads in MiXCR, keeping a single row per CDR3 protein. The sample holds just over 500,000 distinct CDR3 sequences, 20% to 25% seen once. The V end lost 4 bases, the J end lost 8 bases, and 23 bases lay between the germline ends. The CDR3 runs to 16 residues. CDR1 and CDR2 (germline): MNHEY, SVGAGI. This clonotype was seen only a few times. Its cognate antigen is unknown. These same records also appear under a second study, on T cells expressing NK-cell markers.

The clonotype comes from a woman aged 18-29 years in good health. The chain links TRBV6-5 to TRBJ1-2; the D gene is possibly TRBD1 (6 bases). Specimen: CD4+ T cells sorted from blood. The chain's CDR3 is CASSSTTPTGTRGYTF. CDR3 coding DNA: TGTGCCAGCAGTTCCACGACCCCAACAGGGACGAGAGGCTACACCTTC.